Listed here are 6 T cell receptor beta chains from one sample, sequenced in a study of cytomegalovirus exposure and HLA in healthy donors. Primers included in the PCR were 60 Vbeta and 13 Jbeta primers. Only in-frame clones appear in the TCRdb table, and some are missing; sequencing was by immunoSEQ multiplex PCR. The table has 150,000 to 200,000 clones, roughly four fifths seen once; the top ten hold about 2.1%. Sequenced sample: PBMCs. These receptors were taken from a woman in her twenties or thirties in good health and CMV-seropositive.

This clone was counted once. This chain links TRBV30 with TRBJ2-2; TRBD1 might be the D (6 bases). From germline, CDR1 is GTSNPN and CDR2 SVGIG (reference sequence). Trimming removed 7 bases from V and 6 bases from J, with 18 bases in between. The CDR3 has 14 residues. The CDR3 DNA sequence: TGTGCCTCTTCCTCGGGACACTTGTCCGGGGAGCTGTTTTTT. Protein product: CASSSGHLSGELFF.

This clone was seen a few times. The V and J genes are TRBV7-9 and TRBJ2-7; D perhaps matches TRBD2 (6 bases). Germline V lookup: CDR1 SEHNR, CDR2 FQNEAQ (reference sequence). The germline V and J ends were trimmed by 5 bases and 7 bases, with 24 bases remaining between them. The CDR3 runs 16 residues. CDR3 amino acids: CASSPRDSSTGKEQYF. The CDR3 region has the DNA TGTGCCAGCAGCCCTCGGGACTCTTCCACTGGCAAGGAGCAGTACTTC. Together with reference TRBV7-9 and TRBJ2-7, the CDR3 gives the full variable domain: DTGVSQNPRHKITKRGQNVTFRCDPISEHNRLYWYRQTLGQGPEFLTYFQNEAQLEKSRLLSDRFSAERPKGSFSTLEIQRTEQGDSAMYLCASSPRDSSTGKEQYFGPGTRLTVT.

This clone was picked up one time. The gene calls are TRBV4-3 and TRBJ1-2; TRBD1 aligns across 7 bases. J lost 0 bases, V lost 1 base, and 2 bases had no gene match. The length of the CDR3 is 15 residues. The germline V gene has CDR1 LGHNA and CDR2 YSLEER. Here the CDR3 DNA reads TGCGCCAGCAGCCAAGGGGGACAGTCTAACTATGGCTACACCTTC. Its translation is CASSQGGQSNYGYTF.

The chain combines TRBV15 with TRBJ1-1; TRBD1 matches at 8 bases. CDR3 length: 16 residues. The V segment lost 5 bases and the J segment 2 bases; nucleotides outside the gene matches: 10. Germline lookup yields CDR1 LNHNV and CDR2 YYDKDF (reference sequence). The CDR3 DNA reads as TGTGCCACCAGCGGAGCCCAGGGGGCCAGAAACACTGAAGCTTTCTTT. Translating it yields CATSGAQGARNTEAFF. Complete variable domain (other parts from reference TRBV15 and TRBJ1-1): DAMVIQNPRYQVTQFGKPVTLSCSQTLNHNVMYWYQQKSSQAPKLLFHYYDKDFNNEADTPDNFQSRRPNTSFCFLDIRSPGLGDTAMYLCATSGAQGARNTEAFFGQGTRLTVV.

The chain couples TRBV5-1 to TRBJ1-6; 8 nucleotides line up with TRBD1. CDR1 and CDR2 (germline): SGHRS, YFSETQ. V lost 5 bases and J lost 9; bases outside the gene matches: 7. This CDR3 is built from 14 residues. DNA of the CDR3: TGCGCCAGCAGGATGGACAGGGTGGGTTCACCCCTCCACTTT. Protein: CASRMDRVGSPLHF.

V is TRBV6-1 and J is TRBJ2-7; TRBD2 might be the D (5 bases). The germline CDR1 and CDR2 sequences are MNHNS and SASEGT. The CDR3 sequence is 14 residues long. Trimming removed 7 bases at V and 0 bases at J, with 13 bases between. CDR3 loop: CASKRLGSSYEQYF. Written as DNA, the CDR3 is TGTGCCAGCAAAAGACTGGGGAGCTCCTACGAGCAGTACTTC.